These 10 T cell receptor beta chains were sequenced from one sample in a study of T cell responses to AZD1222 COVID-19 vaccine. TCRdb's table, derived via immunoSEQ multiplex PCR, lists solely in-frame clones and lacks some. The table records 130,000 to 150,000 clones, around 86% of them present only once. The sample in question was peripheral blood, obtained on day 0 of MenACWY control vaccination. The origin of the receptors is an adult in good health.

The V call is TRBV5-6, the J call TRBJ2-5; D might be TRBD1 (6 bases). V dropped 2 bases and J dropped 5 bases, with 13 bases sitting between them. Germline V gene sequence: CDR1 SGHDT, CDR2 YYEEEE. The CDR3 runs to 14 residues. The CDR3 reads CASSFGGSLETQYF. In nucleotides, the CDR3 is TGTGCCAGCAGCTTTGGGGGCTCCTTGGAGACCCAGTACTTC. The full variable domain, in which reference TRBV5-6 and TRBJ2-5 provide the parts outside the CDR3, is DAGVTQSPTHLIKTRGQQVTLRCSPKSGHDTVSWYQQALGQGPQFIFQYYEEEERQRGNFPDRFSGHQFPNYSSELNVNALLLGDSALYLCASSFGGSLETQYFGPGTRLLVL.

This chain uses TRBV18 with TRBJ1-1; D is undetermined. Trimming took off 4 bases at V and 5 bases at J, with 8 bases between the two ends. CDR1 and CDR2 (germline): KGHSH, LQKENI. The CDR3 length is 12 residues. The CDR3 spells CASSLSETEAFF. In nucleotides, the CDR3 is TGTGCCAGCTCACTGAGTGAAACTGAAGCTTTCTTT.

The gene calls are TRBV27 and TRBJ2-1, with TRBD2 matching over 8 bases. This CDR3 has 16 residues. Trimming took 5 bases from V and 2 from J; bases not matched to a gene: 8. CDR1 is MNHEY, CDR2 SMNVEV, per germline (reference sequence). The CDR3 spells CASSKTSDPTYNEQFF. The DNA for the CDR3 is TGTGCCAGCAGTAAGACTAGCGACCCAACCTACAATGAGCAGTTCTTC.

V and J are TRBV6-5 and TRBJ1-1, with D perhaps TRBD1 (5 bases). The germline V gene encodes CDR1 MNHEY and CDR2 SVGAGI. This CDR3 spans 14 amino acids. Trimming cost V 5 bases and J 3 bases, with 13 bases left between them. CDR3 sequence (DNA): TGTGCCAGCAGTCATCGGGGGGATGACACTGAAGCTTTCTTT. Protein sequence: CASSHRGDDTEAFF.

The chain is built from TRBV5-1 and TRBJ2-3; 7 bases line up with TRBD1. Losses at the gene ends were 0 bases for V and 2 bases for J; bases not matched to a gene: 3. Germline CDR1 SGHRS, CDR2 YFSETQ. This CDR3 is built from 15 residues. The CDR3 sequence: CASSLDRGNTDTQYF. DNA for the CDR3: TGCGCCAGCAGCTTGGACAGGGGTAACACAGATACGCAGTATTTT.

The rearrangement uses TRBV4-1 and TRBJ2-2; 7 bases are shared with TRBD2. V lost 5 bases to trimming and J lost 5 bases; unmatched junction nucleotides: 5. The CDR3 is made up of 14 amino acids. CDR1 is MGHRA and CDR2 is YSYEKL in the germline V gene. The CDR3 loop is CASSGLGGTGELFF. As DNA, the CDR3 is TGCGCCAGCAGCGGGTTGGGGGGGACCGGGGAGCTGTTTTTT.

This clone was seen a few times. The chain recombines TRBV5-1 with TRBJ1-4; 7 bases align to TRBD1. V shed 4 bases and J 2 bases; nucleotides not matched to a gene: 11. Germline V gene sequence: CDR1 SGHRS, CDR2 YFSETQ. The CDR3 is made up of 17 amino acids. CDR3 sequence: CASSAAGGSRTNEKLFF. CDR3 coding DNA: TGCGCCAGCAGCGCGGCAGGGGGTTCCAGGACTAATGAAAAACTGTTTTTT.

The chain joins TRBV11-2 to TRBJ2-2; D unresolved. Germline V gene data show CDR1 as SGHAT and CDR2 as FQNNGV. CDR3 length: 13 amino acids. The V and J ends lost 5 bases and 3 bases respectively, with 7 bases between them. The CDR3 sequence: CASSQTHTGELFF. In DNA form, the CDR3 reads TGTGCCAGCAGCCAAACCCACACCGGGGAGCTGTTTTTT.

This chain uses TRBV12-3 or TRBV12-4 with TRBJ1-2; D ambiguous. V lost 1 base and J 4 bases, leaving 7 bases between the germline ends. This CDR3 region has 13 residues. The CDR3 sequence: CASSLERIYGYTF. CDR3 DNA: TGTGCCAGCAGTTTAGAACGGATCTATGGCTACACCTTC.

The chain recombines TRBV28 with TRBJ2-5; TRBD2 aligns across 7 bases. Germline V lookup: CDR1 MDHEN, CDR2 SYDVKM. V gave up 5 bases and J gave up 5 bases; unmatched junction bases: 2. This CDR3 has 12 amino acids. CDR3 sequence (DNA): TGTGCCAGCAGTGGGGGAGGGGAGACCCAGTACTTC. Protein sequence: CASSGGGETQYF.